This TCR beta chain was sequenced during a study of blood T cell repertoires in COVID-19. Across the whole study: Samples of COVID-19 (acute and convalescent) were obtained from the United States, Italy and Spain. The cDNA or gDNA used as material had been derived from T cells, B-cell-depleted T cells, or PBMCs.

Germline CDR1 is MNHEY and CDR2 is SVGAGI. Trimming at V came to 8 bases and at J to 2 bases, leaving 3 bases not matched to a gene. The CDR3 consists of 14 residues. Assay: immunoSEQ multiplex PCR; the TCRdb copy retains only in-frame clones and omits some. There are 300,000 or so clones in the sample; approximately 89% occur only once, and less than 9.5% lies in the top ten. This receptor was taken from a woman between 50 and 59 years old who had recovered from COVID-19. Sequences were obtained from peripheral blood. V is TRBV6-5 and J is TRBJ2-3; 11 nucleotides agree with TRBD2. This CDR3 reads CASRLAGLTDTQYF. Written as DNA, the CDR3 is TGTGCCAGCCGACTAGCGGGGCTCACAGATACGCAGTATTTT.